One T cell receptor beta chain is described in this entry. Germline CDR1 is SGDLS and CDR2 is YYNGEE. Trimming removed 4 bases from V and 5 bases from J; junction bases left unmatched: 7. The CDR3 is made up of 15 amino acids. Recruited during active infection, patients (from Seattle) were subsequently followed longitudinally. The data derive from a study of blood T cell repertoires in COVID-19. Study as a whole: The United States, Italy and Spain were the sources of the acute and convalescent COVID-19 samples.

TCRdb keeps only in-frame clones here, not all; method: immunoSEQ multiplex PCR. Among 330,000 or so clones, roughly 90% were seen once, and the ten largest hold approximately 10%. The sequenced sample was peripheral blood. This rearrangement joins TRBV9 to TRBJ2-1, with 9 bases identical to TRBD2. This clonotype originated in a man aged 25 to 40 with COVID-19, enrolled during active disease. The CDR3 DNA is TGTGCCAGCAGCCCAACTAGCGGGTTAGACAATGAGCAGTTCTTC. This codes for CASSPTSGLDNEQFF.